Judged by abundance, the clone carrying this TCR beta chain is medium-sized. Its target is unknown. Germline V gene sequence: CDR1 MGHRA, CDR2 YSYEKL. V gave up 4 bases and J gave up 1 base, with 19 bases separating them. The CDR3 consists of 17 residues. This entry is derived from a study of vaccination and CD4 T cells after COVID-19. As for the study in general: For control cultures, the treatment was a CEFX pool, an HIV-1 Nef pool, or no peptide.

Sequencing of DNA taken from cultured CD4+ T cells relied on the Oncomine TCR Beta short-read assay. In TCRdb, the PCR reads were re-called with MiXCR into one record per CDR3 protein. This repertoire shows approximately 4,000 distinct CDR3 sequences, roughly 21% found once; its top ten account for 21%. Treatment given: roughly ten-day PBMC culture with coronavirus spike peptide pools or control peptides (ViraFEST assay). Negative selection was the method that isolated CD4+ T cells after less than eleven days of culture. General study findings and limits: Clonotypes reactive to SARS-CoV-2 had a median that went up from around 20 to 38, but not significantly.

The clonotype was recovered from a human donor who had recovered from COVID-19. What was sequenced was CD4+ T cells from blood, cultured in vitro. The chain recombines TRBV4-1 with TRBJ2-5; no clear D gene. CDR3: CASSRSQTPGSQETQYF. CDR3 coding DNA: TGCGCCAGCAGCCGCAGTCAGACCCCAGGCTCCCAAGAGACCCAGTACTTC.